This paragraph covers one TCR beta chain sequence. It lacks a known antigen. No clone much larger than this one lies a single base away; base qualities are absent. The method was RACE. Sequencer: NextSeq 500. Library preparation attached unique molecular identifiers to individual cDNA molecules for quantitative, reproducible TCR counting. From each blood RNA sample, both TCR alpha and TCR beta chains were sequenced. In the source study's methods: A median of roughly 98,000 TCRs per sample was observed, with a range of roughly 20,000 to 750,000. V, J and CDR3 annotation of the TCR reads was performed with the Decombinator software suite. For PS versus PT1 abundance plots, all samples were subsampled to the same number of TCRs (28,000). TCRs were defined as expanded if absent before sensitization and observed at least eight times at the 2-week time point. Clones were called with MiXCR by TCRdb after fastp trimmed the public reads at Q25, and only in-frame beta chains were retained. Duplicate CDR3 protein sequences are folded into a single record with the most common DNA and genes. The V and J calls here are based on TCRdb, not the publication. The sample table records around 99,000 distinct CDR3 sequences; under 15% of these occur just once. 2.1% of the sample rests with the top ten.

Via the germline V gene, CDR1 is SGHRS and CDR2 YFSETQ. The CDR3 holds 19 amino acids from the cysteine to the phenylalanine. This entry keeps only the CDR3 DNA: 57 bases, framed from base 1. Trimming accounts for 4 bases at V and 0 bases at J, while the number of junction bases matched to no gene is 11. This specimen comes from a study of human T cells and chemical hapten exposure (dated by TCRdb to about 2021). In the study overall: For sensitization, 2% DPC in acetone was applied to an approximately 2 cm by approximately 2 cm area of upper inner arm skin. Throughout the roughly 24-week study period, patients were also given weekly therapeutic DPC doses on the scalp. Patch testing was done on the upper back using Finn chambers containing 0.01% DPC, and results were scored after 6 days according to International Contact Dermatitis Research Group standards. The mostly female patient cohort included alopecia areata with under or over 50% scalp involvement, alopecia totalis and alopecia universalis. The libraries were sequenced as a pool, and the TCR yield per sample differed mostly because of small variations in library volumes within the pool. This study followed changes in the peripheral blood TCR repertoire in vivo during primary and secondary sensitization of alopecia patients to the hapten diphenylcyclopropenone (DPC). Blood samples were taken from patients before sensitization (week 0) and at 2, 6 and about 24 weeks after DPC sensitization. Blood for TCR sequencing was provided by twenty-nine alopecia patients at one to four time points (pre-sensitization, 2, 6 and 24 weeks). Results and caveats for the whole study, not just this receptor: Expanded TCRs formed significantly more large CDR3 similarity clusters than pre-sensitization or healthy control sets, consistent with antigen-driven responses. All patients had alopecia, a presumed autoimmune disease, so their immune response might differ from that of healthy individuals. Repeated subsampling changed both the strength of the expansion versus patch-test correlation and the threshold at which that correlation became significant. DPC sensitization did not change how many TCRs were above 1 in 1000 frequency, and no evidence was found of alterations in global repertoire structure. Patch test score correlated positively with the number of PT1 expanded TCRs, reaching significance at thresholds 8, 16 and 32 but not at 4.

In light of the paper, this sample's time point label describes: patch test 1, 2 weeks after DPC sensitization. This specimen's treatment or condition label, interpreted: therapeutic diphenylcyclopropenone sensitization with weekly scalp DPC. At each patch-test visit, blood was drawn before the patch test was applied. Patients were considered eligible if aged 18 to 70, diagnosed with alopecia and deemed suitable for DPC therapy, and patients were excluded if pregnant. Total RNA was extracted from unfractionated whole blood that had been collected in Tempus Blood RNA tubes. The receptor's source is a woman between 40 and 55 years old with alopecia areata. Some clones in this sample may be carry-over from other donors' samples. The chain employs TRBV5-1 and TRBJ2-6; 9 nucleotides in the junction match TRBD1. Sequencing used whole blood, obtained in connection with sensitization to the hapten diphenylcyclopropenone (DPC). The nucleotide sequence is TGCGCCAGCAGCCCAAGGGGACAGGGTGTCTCCTCTGGGGCCAACGTCCTGACTTTC. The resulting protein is CASSPRGQGVSSGANVLTF. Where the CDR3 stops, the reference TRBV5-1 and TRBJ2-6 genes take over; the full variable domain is KAGVTQTPRYLIKTRGQQVTLSCSPISGHRSVSWYQQTPGQGLQFLFEYFSETQRNKGNFPGRFSGRQFSNSRSEMNVSTLELGDSALYLCASSPRGQGVSSGANVLTFGAGSRLTVL.